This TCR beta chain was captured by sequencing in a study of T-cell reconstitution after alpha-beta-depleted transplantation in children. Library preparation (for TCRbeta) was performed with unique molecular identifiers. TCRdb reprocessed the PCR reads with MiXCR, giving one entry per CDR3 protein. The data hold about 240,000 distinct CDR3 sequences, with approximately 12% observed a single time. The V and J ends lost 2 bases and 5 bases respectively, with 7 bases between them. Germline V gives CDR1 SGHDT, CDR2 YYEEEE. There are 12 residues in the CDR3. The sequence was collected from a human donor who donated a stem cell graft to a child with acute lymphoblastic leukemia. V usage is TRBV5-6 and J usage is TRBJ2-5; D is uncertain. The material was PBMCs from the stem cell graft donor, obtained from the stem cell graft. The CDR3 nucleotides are TGTGCCAGCAGCTTCACCCAGGAGACCCAGTACTTC. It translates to CASSFTQETQYF.